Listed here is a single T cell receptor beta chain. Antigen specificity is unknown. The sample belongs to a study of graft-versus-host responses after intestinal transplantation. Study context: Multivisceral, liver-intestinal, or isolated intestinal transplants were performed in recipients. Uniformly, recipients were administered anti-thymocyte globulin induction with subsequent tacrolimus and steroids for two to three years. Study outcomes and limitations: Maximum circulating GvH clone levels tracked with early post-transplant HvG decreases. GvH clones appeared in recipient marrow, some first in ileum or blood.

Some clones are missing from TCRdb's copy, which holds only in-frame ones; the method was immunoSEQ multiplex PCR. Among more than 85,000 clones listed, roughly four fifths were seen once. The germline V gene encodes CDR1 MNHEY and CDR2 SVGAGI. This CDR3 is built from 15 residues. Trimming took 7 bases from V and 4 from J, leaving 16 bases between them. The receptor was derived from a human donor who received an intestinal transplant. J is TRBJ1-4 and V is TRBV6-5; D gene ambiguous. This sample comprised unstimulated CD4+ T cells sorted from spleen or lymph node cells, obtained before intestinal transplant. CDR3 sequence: CASNRIGSINEKLFF. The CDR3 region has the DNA TGTGCCAGCAATCGAATCGGGTCCATTAATGAAAAACTGTTTTTT.